This T cell receptor beta chain was documented in a study of T-cell reconstitution after alpha-beta-depleted transplantation in children. The library targeted TCRbeta and was prepared with unique molecular identifiers. Using its own MiXCR run on the PCR reads, TCRdb lists one record per CDR3 protein. The sample includes hundreds of thousands of distinct CDR3 sequences, 9.5% to 15% of them seen just once. This CDR3 is 16 amino acids long. From germline, CDR1 is LGHDT and CDR2 YNNKEL (reference sequence). Unmatched junction bases numbered 7, after V lost 3 bases and J lost 0 bases. This sequence joins TRBV3-1 and TRBJ1-1; 7 bases match TRBD1. The sample here was PBMCs from the stem cell graft donor, taken from the stem cell graft. The sequence was collected from a human donor who donated a stem cell graft to a child with acute lymphoblastic leukemia. The CDR3 protein is CASSQRTGALNTEAFF. The DNA of the CDR3 is TGTGCCAGCAGCCAGAGGACAGGAGCCTTGAACACTGAAGCTTTCTTT.